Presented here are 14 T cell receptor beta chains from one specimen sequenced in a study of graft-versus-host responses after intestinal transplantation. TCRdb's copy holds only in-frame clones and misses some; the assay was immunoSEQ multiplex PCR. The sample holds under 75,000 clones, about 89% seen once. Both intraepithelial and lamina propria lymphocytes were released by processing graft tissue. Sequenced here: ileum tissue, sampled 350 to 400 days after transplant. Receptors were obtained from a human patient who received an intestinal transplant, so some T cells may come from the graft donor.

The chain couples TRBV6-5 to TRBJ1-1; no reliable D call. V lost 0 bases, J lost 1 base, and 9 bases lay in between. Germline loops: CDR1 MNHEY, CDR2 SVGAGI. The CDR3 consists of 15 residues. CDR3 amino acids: CASSYSGVANTEAFF. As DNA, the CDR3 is TGTGCCAGCAGTTACTCCGGGGTAGCGAACACTGAAGCTTTCTTT.

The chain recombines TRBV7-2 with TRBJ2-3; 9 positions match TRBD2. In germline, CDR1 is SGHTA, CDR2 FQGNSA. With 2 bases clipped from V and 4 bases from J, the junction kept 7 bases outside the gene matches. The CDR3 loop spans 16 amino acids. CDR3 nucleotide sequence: TGTGCCAGCAGCTTATTTGCGGGGGGGGTGGCAGATACGCAGTATTTT. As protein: CASSLFAGGVADTQYF.

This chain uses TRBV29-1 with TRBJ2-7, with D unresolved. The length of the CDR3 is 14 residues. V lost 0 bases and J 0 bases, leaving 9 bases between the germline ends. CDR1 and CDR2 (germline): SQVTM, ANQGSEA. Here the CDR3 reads CSVEDRAVSYEQYF. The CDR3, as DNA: TGCAGCGTTGAAGATAGGGCAGTCTCCTACGAGCAGTACTTC.

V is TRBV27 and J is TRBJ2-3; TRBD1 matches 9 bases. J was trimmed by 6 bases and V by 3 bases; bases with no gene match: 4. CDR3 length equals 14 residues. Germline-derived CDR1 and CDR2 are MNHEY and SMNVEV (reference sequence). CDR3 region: CASSFGTGSDTQYF. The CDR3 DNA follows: TGTGCCAGCAGTTTTGGGACAGGGTCGGATACGCAGTATTTT.

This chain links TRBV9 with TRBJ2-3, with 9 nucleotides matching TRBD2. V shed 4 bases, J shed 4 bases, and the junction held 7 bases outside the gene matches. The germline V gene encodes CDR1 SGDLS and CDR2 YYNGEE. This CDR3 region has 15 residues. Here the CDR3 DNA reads TGTGCCAGCAGCCTCACCGCGGGAGGGCCAGATACGCAGTATTTT. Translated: CASSLTAGGPDTQYF.

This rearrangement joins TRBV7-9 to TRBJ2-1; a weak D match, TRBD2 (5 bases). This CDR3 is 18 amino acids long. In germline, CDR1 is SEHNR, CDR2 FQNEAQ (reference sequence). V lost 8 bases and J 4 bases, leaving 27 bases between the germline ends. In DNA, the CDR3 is TGTGCCAGCTTAACGCCCTACGGAGGCCGGTTAGATTACAATGAGCAGTTCTTC. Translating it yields CASLTPYGGRLDYNEQFF.

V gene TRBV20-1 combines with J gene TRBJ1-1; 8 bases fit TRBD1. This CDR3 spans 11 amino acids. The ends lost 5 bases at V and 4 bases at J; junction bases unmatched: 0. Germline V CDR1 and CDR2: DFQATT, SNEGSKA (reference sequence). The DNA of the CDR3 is TGCAGTGCTGACAGGGGCACTGAAGCTTTCTTT. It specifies CSADRGTEAFF.

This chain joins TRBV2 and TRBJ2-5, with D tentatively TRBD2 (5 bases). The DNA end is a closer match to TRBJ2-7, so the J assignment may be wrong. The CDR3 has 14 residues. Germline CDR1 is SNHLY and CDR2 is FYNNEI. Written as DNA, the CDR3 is TGTGCCAGCAGTGAACCGAGGGTAGCCTACGAGCAGTACTTC. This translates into CASSEPRVAYEQYF.

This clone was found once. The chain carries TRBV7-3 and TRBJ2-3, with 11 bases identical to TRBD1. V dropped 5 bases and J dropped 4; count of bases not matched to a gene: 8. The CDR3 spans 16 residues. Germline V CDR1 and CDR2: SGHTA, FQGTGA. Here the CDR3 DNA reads TGTGCCAGCAGCGTCTCTCCGGGACAGGGGGCAGATACGCAGTATTTT. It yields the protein CASSVSPGQGADTQYF.

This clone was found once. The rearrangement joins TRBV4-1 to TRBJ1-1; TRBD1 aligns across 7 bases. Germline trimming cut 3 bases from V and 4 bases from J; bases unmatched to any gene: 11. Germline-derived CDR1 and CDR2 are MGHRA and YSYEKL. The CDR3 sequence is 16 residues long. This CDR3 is CASSHGQGGFPTEAFF. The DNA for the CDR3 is TGCGCCAGCAGCCATGGGCAGGGGGGCTTCCCCACTGAAGCTTTCTTT.

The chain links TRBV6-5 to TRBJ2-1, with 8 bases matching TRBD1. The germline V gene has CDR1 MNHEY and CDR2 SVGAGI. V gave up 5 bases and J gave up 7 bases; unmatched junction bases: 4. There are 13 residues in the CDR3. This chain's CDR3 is CASSQGAGNEQFF. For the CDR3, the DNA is TGTGCCAGCAGTCAGGGGGCAGGGAATGAGCAGTTCTTC.

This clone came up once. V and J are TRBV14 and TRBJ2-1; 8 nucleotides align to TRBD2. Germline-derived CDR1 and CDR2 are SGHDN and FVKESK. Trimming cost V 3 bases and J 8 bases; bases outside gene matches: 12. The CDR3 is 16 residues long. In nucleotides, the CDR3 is TGTGCCAGCAGCCATCTACTAGCGGCCCGGTCCCATGAGCAGTTCTTC. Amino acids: CASSHLLAARSHEQFF. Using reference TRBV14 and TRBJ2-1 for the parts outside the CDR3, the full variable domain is EAGVTQFPSHSVIEKGQTVTLRCDPISGHDNLYWYRRVMGKEIKFLLHFVKESKQDESGMPNNRFLAERTGGTYSTLKVQPAELEDSGVYFCASSHLLAARSHEQFFGPGTRLTVL.

CDR3 coding DNA: TGCGCCAGCAGCCGAACAGGGGGCAGAGAGACCCAGTACTTC. Its translation is CASSRTGGRETQYF. This chain uses TRBV4-1 with TRBJ2-5; TRBD1 matches 9 bases. The trim removed 4 bases at V and 4 bases at J, leaving 4 bases unmatched. The CDR3 sequence is 14 residues long. CDR1 and CDR2 from the germline V gene are MGHRA and YSYEKL.

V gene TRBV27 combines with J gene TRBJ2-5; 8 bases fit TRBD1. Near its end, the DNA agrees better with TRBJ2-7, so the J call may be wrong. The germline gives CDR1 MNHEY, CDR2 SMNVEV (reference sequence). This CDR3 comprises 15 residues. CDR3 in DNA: TGTGCCAGCAAACCCGACCGGGACAGGTGGTACGAGCAGTACTTC. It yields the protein CASKPDRDRWYEQYF.